A single sample is the source of the 27 T cell receptor beta chains below, sequenced in a study of identical twins. TCRdb re-analysed the 5' RACE reads in MiXCR, keeping a single row per CDR3 protein. The sample lists hundreds of thousands of distinct CDR3 sequences; approximately 6% were seen once. Sequenced: naive T cells sorted from blood. The receptors stem from a man aged 18 to 29 in good health.

As concerns this clonotype: A read error may explain this, as a much larger clone is one base away. CDR3 sequence (DNA): TGCAGAGCTAGAGTCCCGGGGGGCCAGGCGCCCTACAATGAGCAGTTCTTC. It codes for CRARVPGGQAPYNEQFF. The gene calls are TRBV20-1 and TRBJ2-1; D possibly corresponds to TRBD2 (7 bases). The CDR3 consists of 17 residues. The germline CDR1 and CDR2 sequences are DFQATT and SNEGSKA (reference sequence).

The V call is TRBV7-2, the J call TRBJ2-7, with TRBD2 as a possible D gene (6 bases). Germline V gene data show CDR1 as SGHTA and CDR2 as FQGNSA. Trimming shortened V by 1 base and J by 2 bases, and 12 bases separated the two germline ends. The CDR3 sequence is 15 residues long. The DNA for the CDR3 is TGTGCCAGCAGCTTAGGGTTGCGCGGGGCCTACGAGCAGTACTTC. It yields the protein CASSLGLRGAYEQYF.

This clonotype was picked up many times. DNA of the CDR3: TGCAGTGCTTTCCCAGGGGGGGATGAAAAACTGTTTTTT. It encodes CSAFPGGDEKLFF. This chain uses TRBV20-1 with TRBJ1-4; TRBD1 agrees at 7 bases. V was pared by 5 bases and J by 6 bases, with 6 bases of the junction left unmatched. Germline CDR1 reads DFQATT; CDR2 reads SNEGSKA (reference sequence). CDR3 length equals 13 residues.

This clonotype showed up many times. The V and J genes are TRBV20-1 and TRBJ2-1, with D possibly being TRBD2 (5 bases). V lost 0 bases, J lost 4 bases, and 22 bases lay in between. This CDR3 contains 18 residues. CDR1 is DFQATT, CDR2 SNEGSKA, per germline (reference sequence). The CDR3 nucleotides read TGCAGTGCTAGAGATGGGAGCCGGGTTGGCGGGCGTTACAATGAGCAGTTCTTC. This sequence encodes CSARDGSRVGGRYNEQFF.

This clonotype has more than one count but fewer than ten. The chain recombines TRBV6-2 or TRBV6-3 with TRBJ2-7; D is perhaps TRBD1 (6 bases). The CDR3 spans 12 residues. The germline gives CDR1 MNHEY, CDR2 SVGEGT. V was trimmed by 6 bases and J by 2 bases, leaving 8 bases between them. CDR3 region: CASRDSTYEQYV. For the CDR3, the DNA is TGTGCCAGCAGGGACAGCACCTACGAGCAGTACGTC.

This clonotype showed up many times. The V call is TRBV12-3 or TRBV12-4, the J call TRBJ1-1; 10 positions agree with TRBD1. CDR3 length: 13 amino acids. V was clipped by 3 bases and J by 6 bases; unmatched bases: 1. The CDR3 sequence: CASSFGQGAEAFF. Here the CDR3 DNA reads TGTGCCAGCAGTTTTGGACAGGGGGCTGAAGCTTTCTTT.

This clonotype was detected ten times or more. The gene calls are TRBV7-8 and TRBJ2-1, with TRBD2 matching 7 bases. This CDR3 is 15 amino acids long. Germline values: CDR1 SGHVS, CDR2 FQNEAQ. Trimming took 7 bases from V and 6 from J; bases not matched to a gene: 12. CDR3 loop: CASISGLAASNEQFF. Written as DNA, the CDR3 is TGTGCCAGCATCTCGGGGCTAGCGGCCTCCAATGAGCAGTTCTTC. Combining the CDR3 with reference TRBV7-8 and TRBJ2-1 gives the whole variable domain GAGVSQSPRYKVAKRGQDVALRCDPISGHVSLFWYQQALGQGPEFLTYFQNEAQLDKSGLPSDRFFAERPEGSVSTLKIQRTQQEDSAVYLCASISGLAASNEQFFGPGTRLTVL.

This clonotype appeared many times. The chain employs TRBV20-1 and TRBJ2-3; D uncertain. This CDR3 is built from 12 residues. Germline V gene data show CDR1 as DFQATT and CDR2 as SNEGSKA (reference sequence). DNA of the CDR3: TGCAGCGGCGGAACTAGCACAGATACGCAGTATTTT. This gives the protein CSGGTSTDTQYF.

This clonotype was counted at least ten times. V gene TRBV20-1 combines with J gene TRBJ2-1, with TRBD1 matching over 8 bases. The V gene end was trimmed by 2 bases and the J gene end by 3 bases; junction bases not matched to a gene: 6. Germline V CDR1 and CDR2: DFQATT, SNEGSKA (reference sequence). This CDR3 has 15 amino acids. In DNA, the CDR3 is TGCAGTGCTAGAAGGACAGGGCTGGGCTACAATGAGCAGTTCTTC. The encoded protein is CSARRTGLGYNEQFF.

This clonotype was detected a few times. This rearrangement joins TRBV7-3 to TRBJ2-3; D may be TRBD2 (6 bases). The CDR3 extends over 16 amino acids. V shed 4 bases and J shed 2 bases, with 16 bases lying between them. Germline V CDR1 and CDR2: SGHTA, FQGTGA. The DNA for the CDR3 is TGTGCCAGCAGCTCCTCGATGCGGGACGTCACAGATACGCAGTATTTT. This sequence encodes CASSSSMRDVTDTQYF.

The table lists this clonotype with a few counts. The chain has TRBV4-1 and TRBJ2-3; D perhaps matches TRBD2 (6 bases). This CDR3 is built from 14 residues. The germline V gene encodes CDR1 MGHRA and CDR2 YSYEKL. V shed 3 bases and J shed 4 bases, with 11 bases lying between them. In DNA, the CDR3 is TGCGCCAGCAGCCAGGAGACTAGTTCAGATACGCAGTATTTT. Its protein is CASSQETSSDTQYF.

This clonotype has a count of ten or more. The chain is built from TRBV18 and TRBJ2-7, with a possible D match to TRBD2 (6 bases). Trimming left V 2 bases short and J 0 bases short, with 8 bases between. The CDR3 has 14 residues. Germline CDR1 KGHSH, CDR2 LQKENI. CDR3 in amino acids: CASSPGGSSYEQYV. The CDR3 DNA reads as TGTGCCAGCTCACCAGGGGGGAGCTCCTACGAGCAGTACGTC.

This clonotype has ten or more counts. This chain uses TRBV6-5 with TRBJ2-7; 8 bases are shared with TRBD2. Germline-derived CDR1 and CDR2 are MNHEY and SVGAGI. V was clipped by 0 bases and J by 4 bases; unmatched bases: 2. This CDR3 has 14 residues. The DNA of the CDR3 is TGTGCCAGCAGTTACTCTGGGACTAGATACGAGCAGTACTTC. It is translated as CASSYSGTRYEQYF.

In this sample, this clonotype turned up many times. The chain joins TRBV4-1 to TRBJ2-1, with D possibly being TRBD2 (6 bases). Germline values: CDR1 MGHRA, CDR2 YSYEKL. Trimming removed 0 bases at V and 0 bases at J, with 9 bases between. The CDR3 has 16 residues. This chain's CDR3 is CASSQEEGSSYNEQFF. The CDR3 nucleotides are TGCGCCAGCAGCCAAGAGGAGGGGAGCTCCTACAATGAGCAGTTCTTC.

The chain employs TRBV5-1 and TRBJ2-7; tentatively, D is TRBD2 (6 bases). There are 12 residues in the CDR3. Trimming cost V 8 bases and J 4 bases, with 13 bases left between them. Germline CDR1 SGHRS, CDR2 YFSETQ. The CDR3 DNA sequence: TGCGCCAGTAGGGACTCCAAATACGAGCAGTACTTC. It is translated as CASRDSKYEQYF.

This clonotype appeared many times. V and J are TRBV10-1 and TRBJ2-3; D is possibly TRBD2 (6 bases). Trimming took 5 bases from V and 3 from J, leaving 15 bases between them. This CDR3 is 15 amino acids long. The V gene's germline CDR1 is WNHNN and CDR2 SYGVQD (reference sequence). In DNA form, the CDR3 reads TGCGCCAGCAGTTCCCCGGGAGCTTTGACAGATACGCAGTATTTT. Its translation: CASSSPGALTDTQYF.

V is TRBV27 and J is TRBJ2-2; 13 bases are shared with TRBD2. This CDR3 region has 17 residues. J lost 0 bases, V lost 4 bases, and 2 bases had no gene match. Germline assignment: CDR1 MNHEY and CDR2 SMNVEV (reference sequence). The CDR3 protein is CASSWGLAGSNTGELFF. The CDR3 DNA reads TGTGCCAGCAGTTGGGGACTAGCGGGATCGAACACCGGGGAGCTGTTTTTT.

This clonotype was seen only a few times. The rearrangement links TRBV11-2 to TRBJ2-1; D possibly matches TRBD1 or TRBD2 (5 bases each). V lost 6 bases, J lost 9 bases, and 15 bases lay in between. This CDR3 spans 13 amino acids. CDR1 is SGHAT, CDR2 FQNNGV, per germline. DNA for the CDR3: TGTGCCAGCAGTCAAACTAGGGACGCTGAGCAGTTCTTC. Residues: CASSQTRDAEQFF.

The table lists this clonotype with a few counts. The chain recombines TRBV30 with TRBJ1-5, with TRBD1 identical over 7 bases. Germline V gives CDR1 GTSNPN, CDR2 SVGIG (reference sequence). The CDR3 is 13 amino acids. The trim removed 7 bases at V and 4 bases at J, leaving 7 bases unmatched. CDR3 sequence reads: CALKGTENQPQHF. Written as DNA, the CDR3 is TGTGCCTTAAAAGGGACAGAAAATCAGCCCCAGCATTTT.

The rearrangement joins TRBV6-6 to TRBJ2-7; either TRBD1 or TRBD2 may fit D (5 bases each). V lost 6 bases and J 6 bases, leaving 15 bases between the germline ends. The CDR3 sequence is 13 residues long. From germline, CDR1 is MNHNY and CDR2 SVGAGI (reference sequence). CDR3 in DNA: TGTGCCAGCAGCCTCGGGACCTCAGTCGAGCAGTACTTC. It codes for CASSLGTSVEQYF.

The rearrangement joins TRBV25-1 to TRBJ1-6, with a possible D match to TRBD1 (6 bases). Germline V gene data show CDR1 as MGHDK and CDR2 as SYGVNS. Trimming left V 4 bases short and J 5 bases short, with 24 bases between. The CDR3 covers 19 residues. The CDR3 spells CASSGPGTIPSVDNSPLHF. CDR3 bases: TGTGCCAGCAGTGGGCCCGGGACAATCCCTTCTGTGGATAATTCACCCCTCCACTTT.

This clonotype was picked up many times. The chain has TRBV18 and TRBJ2-1; D might be TRBD2 (6 bases). Germline CDR1 and CDR2: KGHSH and LQKENI. The CDR3 spans 16 residues. V lost 3 bases, J lost 0 bases, and 12 bases lay in between. CDR3 DNA sequence: TGTGCCAGCTCACCCTCCCCCGGGAGCTCCTACAATGAGCAGTTCTTC. Encoded protein: CASSPSPGSSYNEQFF.

This clonotype has at least ten counts. V is TRBV20-1 and J is TRBJ2-7; D ambiguous. The CDR3 is made up of 14 amino acids. The V end was cut by 5 bases, the J end by 0 bases, with 14 bases between. CDR1 and CDR2 (germline): DFQATT, SNEGSKA (reference sequence). CDR3 sequence: CSAGDGRPSYEQYF. CDR3 DNA: TGCAGTGCTGGTGATGGTCGCCCCTCCTACGAGCAGTACTTC.

Only a few counts were recorded for this clonotype. V is TRBV5-1 and J is TRBJ2-1, with D perhaps TRBD2 (6 bases). The CDR3 is 15 amino acids. The ends were cut back, 7 bases at V and 8 bases at J, with 22 bases in the middle. In germline, CDR1 is SGHRS, CDR2 YFSETQ. The CDR3 DNA sequence: TGCGCCAGCTCAAACTCCGGGACTCCCCTCCATGAGCAGTTCTTC. It specifies CASSNSGTPLHEQFF.

In its sample, this clonotype was seen many times. V is TRBV5-1 and J is TRBJ2-3; 7 bases are shared with TRBD1. J gave up 1 base and V 7 bases, and 6 bases lay outside the gene matches. CDR1 and CDR2 from the germline V gene are SGHRS and YFSETQ. The CDR3 sequence is 14 residues long. The CDR3 nucleotides read TGCGCCAGCCACTTTACAGGGGGCACAGATACGCAGTATTTT. Its translation: CASHFTGGTDTQYF.

This clonotype was counted only a few times. This rearrangement joins TRBV6-2 or TRBV6-3 to TRBJ2-7, with D unclear. Germline V gene lookup returns CDR1 MNHEY and CDR2 SVGEGT. There are 15 residues in the CDR3. Trimming pared 0 bases from V and 2 bases from J, leaving 11 bases between. The CDR3 DNA is TGTGCCAGCAGTTACTCGCTGCGCGGCGCCTACGAGCAGTACTTC. It specifies CASSYSLRGAYEQYF.

This clonotype was seen only a few times. This chain joins TRBV29-1 and TRBJ2-7; possibly TRBD1 for D (6 bases). The CDR3 has 14 amino acids. Trimming removed 6 bases at V and 1 base at J, with 16 bases between. Germline-derived CDR1 and CDR2 are SQVTM and ANQGSEA. CDR3 coding DNA: TGCAGCGTGGTCTACAGGGTAGGGTCCTACGAGCAGTACTTC. Amino acids: CSVVYRVGSYEQYF.